The T cell receptor (beta chain) under discussion was sequenced for a study of blood T cell repertoires in COVID-19. The wider study: The origin of the acute and convalescent COVID-19 samples was the United States, Italy and Spain. From T cells, B-cell-depleted T cells, or PBMCs came the material, which was cDNA or gDNA.

Source study methods: Amplification from reference gene primers served as the basis for estimated nucleated cell counts. The repertoire was sequenced with immunoSEQ multiplex PCR; TCRdb's copy has only in-frame clones and lacks some. The D gene and trimming were derived from the DNA, and the V and J assignments and clone size from that table. The profile shows over 85,000 clones, approximately 90% of them singletons. Trimming cost V 3 bases and J 5 bases, with 10 bases left between them. In germline, CDR1 is MGHDK, CDR2 SYGVNS. CDR3 length equals 13 residues. The chain carries TRBV25-1 and TRBJ2-5, with a tentative D call TRBD1 (6 bases). The receptor comes from a human donor in a cohort sampled during active COVID-19. The source material was peripheral blood. The DNA of the CDR3 is TGTGCCAGCAGTGACTCAGGGGCCGAGACCCAGTACTTC. Residues: CASSDSGAETQYF.